This TCR beta chain stems from a study of blood T cell repertoires in COVID-19. The data were produced by immunoSEQ multiplex PCR, yet TCRdb's version contains in-frame clones alone and is incomplete. Of 200,000 to 300,000 clones in the sample, 75% to 90% are singletons; the top ten hold about 3.3%. From germline, CDR1 is SGHDN and CDR2 FVKESK. Trimming removed 1 base from V and 5 bases from J, with 6 bases in between. The CDR3 consists of 13 residues. The clonotype comes from a woman in her 40s with acute COVID-19. V gene TRBV14 combines with J gene TRBJ2-1; D not resolved. The sample consisted of PBMCs or T cells enriched from blood (not recorded which). The CDR3 DNA is TGTGCCAGCAGCCAAGGAGGCAACAATGAGCAGTTCTTC. Residues: CASSQGGNNEQFF. Using reference TRBV14 and TRBJ2-1 for the parts outside the CDR3, the full variable domain is EAGVTQFPSHSVIEKGQTVTLRCDPISGHDNLYWYRRVMGKEIKFLLHFVKESKQDESGMPNNRFLAERTGGTYSTLKVQPAELEDSGVYFCASSQGGNNEQFFGPGTRLTVL.